These 31 T cell receptor beta chains originate from one sample sequenced in a study of blood T cell repertoires in COVID-19. Sequenced by immunoSEQ multiplex PCR; TCRdb stores in-frame clones only, minus some. The table lists approximately 300,000 clones, 87% of them singletons. The sample was PBMCs or T cells enriched from blood (not recorded which). The source is a woman aged 25 to 39 who had recovered from COVID-19.

The chain recombines TRBV5-4 with TRBJ1-1, with D hard to call. CDR3 length: 13 residues. Germline-derived CDR1 and CDR2 are SGHNT and YYREEE (reference sequence). The ends were cut back, 2 bases at V and 1 base at J, with 6 bases in the middle. CDR3 region: CASSFRANTEAFF. CDR3 DNA sequence: TGTGCCAGCAGCTTCCGAGCGAACACTGAAGCTTTCTTT.

The chain is built from TRBV5-1 and TRBJ1-1; D call uncertain. The CDR3 consists of 14 residues. Germline-derived CDR1 and CDR2 are SGHRS and YFSETQ. With 4 bases removed from V and 0 bases from J, the gap between germline ends came to 10 bases. CDR3 sequence: CASSPPGLNTEAFF. In DNA form, the CDR3 reads TGCGCCAGCAGCCCTCCCGGGTTGAACACTGAAGCTTTCTTT.

V usage is TRBV18 and J usage is TRBJ1-1, with TRBD1 identical over 8 bases. Germline V gene data show CDR1 as KGHSH and CDR2 as LQKENI. The CDR3 length is 15 residues. Unmatched junction bases numbered 5, after V lost 2 bases and J lost 3 bases. CDR3 in amino acids: CASSPLDRVDTEAFF. CDR3 nucleotides: TGTGCCAGCTCACCATTGGACAGGGTGGACACTGAAGCTTTCTTT.

The chain has TRBV9 and TRBJ2-6; possible D gene TRBD2, 5 bases. The CDR3 has 18 residues. Trimming left V 0 bases short and J 4 bases short, with 17 bases between. Germline V gives CDR1 SGDLS, CDR2 YYNGEE. The CDR3 bases are TGTGCCAGCAGCGTAGGGTTGGCGGGTGCGGCAGGGGCCAACGTCCTGACTTTC. As protein: CASSVGLAGAAGANVLTF.

The chain couples TRBV20-1 to TRBJ2-7; TRBD2 aligns across 7 bases. Per the germline V gene, CDR1 is DFQATT and CDR2 is SNEGSKA (reference sequence). V was pared by 3 bases and J by 3 bases, with 11 bases of the junction left unmatched. This CDR3 has 15 amino acids. DNA for the CDR3: TGCAGTGCTAGTGGCCCAGCGGGGTCTTTCTACGAGCAGTACTTC. Amino acids: CSASGPAGSFYEQYF.

The chain carries TRBV5-6 and TRBJ2-5; 7 positions agree with TRBD2. The junction had 6 bases not matched to a gene; V was cut back by 4 bases and J by 0 bases. The CDR3 covers 15 residues. CDR1 is SGHDT and CDR2 is YYEEEE in the germline V gene. The CDR3 protein is CASSGRLADQETQYF. The DNA for the CDR3 is TGTGCCAGCAGCGGCCGACTAGCAGACCAAGAGACCCAGTACTTC.

The chain joins TRBV7-8 to TRBJ1-6; TRBD1 is a possible D gene (5 bases). Germline-derived CDR1 and CDR2 are SGHVS and FQNEAQ. The CDR3 loop spans 15 amino acids. The germline V and J ends were trimmed by 0 bases and 13 bases, with 16 bases remaining between them. CDR3 in amino acids: CASSLAPYRPAPLHF. The CDR3 bases are TGTGCCAGCAGCTTAGCGCCCTACAGGCCCGCCCCCCTCCACTTT.

The chain carries TRBV18 and TRBJ2-5; TRBD1 matches at 7 bases. Trimming at V came to 4 bases and at J to 8 bases, leaving 10 bases not matched to a gene. CDR3 size: 14 residues. Germline CDR1 and CDR2: KGHSH and LQKENI. The CDR3 sequence: CASSLGQLRDTQYF. Here the CDR3 DNA reads TGTGCCAGCTCACTGGGACAGTTAAGAGATACCCAGTACTTC. Looking up the rest from reference TRBV18 and TRBJ2-5 gives the full variable domain: NAGVMQNPRHLVRRRGQEARLRCSPMKGHSHVYWYRQLPEEGLKFMVYLQKENIIDESGMPKERFSAEFPKEGPSILRIQQVVRGDSAAYFCASSLGQLRDTQYFGPGTRLLVL.

This sequence joins TRBV6-5 and TRBJ1-6, with 7 positions matching TRBD1. This CDR3 is built from 15 residues. The germline gives CDR1 MNHEY, CDR2 SVGAGI. V dropped 7 bases and J dropped 7; count of bases not matched to a gene: 10. Here the CDR3 reads CASTTQTGLNSPLHF. The CDR3 coding sequence is TGTGCCAGCACGACCCAGACAGGGCTAAATTCACCCCTCCACTTT.

The chain couples TRBV5-1 to TRBJ2-1; 9 nucleotides line up with TRBD2. CDR3 size: 17 residues. Germline CDR1 is SGHRS and CDR2 is YFSETQ. J was trimmed by 4 bases and V by 4 bases; bases with no gene match: 12. CDR3: CASSATPSGTGYNEQFF. CDR3 DNA sequence: TGCGCCAGCAGCGCCACACCTAGCGGGACGGGATACAATGAGCAGTTCTTC. Supplemented by reference TRBV5-1 and TRBJ2-1, the full variable domain reads KAGVTQTPRYLIKTRGQQVTLSCSPISGHRSVSWYQQTPGQGLQFLFEYFSETQRNKGNFPGRFSGRQFSNSRSEMNVSTLELGDSALYLCASSATPSGTGYNEQFFGPGTRLTVL.

This rearrangement joins TRBV5-6 to TRBJ2-2, with TRBD1 as a possible D gene (5 bases). The ends were cut back, 5 bases at V and 4 bases at J, with 12 bases in the middle. Germline V CDR1 and CDR2: SGHDT, YYEEEE. This CDR3 region has 14 residues. DNA for the CDR3: TGTGCCAGCAGAAGTGGGGCGGTCACCGGGGAGCTGTTTTTT. It encodes CASRSGAVTGELFF.

The V call is TRBV5-5, the J call TRBJ1-1; 9 bases are a match to TRBD1. CDR3 length equals 14 residues. V gave up 4 bases and J gave up 5 bases; unmatched junction bases: 6. The germline V gene encodes CDR1 SGHKS and CDR2 YYEKEE (reference sequence). The CDR3, as DNA: TGTGCCAGCAGCCTGACAGGGGGAGGAACTGAAGCTTTCTTT. This encodes CASSLTGGGTEAFF.

The J gene is TRBJ2-1, the V gene TRBV7-9, with TRBD2 matching 11 bases. Trimming cost V 7 bases and J 3 bases; bases outside gene matches: 2. The CDR3 is 14 amino acids. Germline CDR1 and CDR2: SEHNR and FQNEAQ (reference sequence). The CDR3 reads CASMTSGNYNEQFF. As DNA, the CDR3 is TGTGCCAGCATGACTAGCGGGAACTACAATGAGCAGTTCTTC.

Concerning this clone: Relative to the germline gene, one junction end is altered; a read error may explain this. The chain is built from TRBV5-4 and TRBJ1-1; 7 bases align to TRBD1. Germline V gives CDR1 SGHNT, CDR2 YYREEE (reference sequence). The CDR3 extends over 11 amino acids. This chain's CDR3 is CASSHYQGGNF. The CDR3 nucleotides are TGTGCCAGCAGCCATTACCAGGGGGGTAACTTT. The full variable domain, with the rest looked up from reference TRBV5-4 and TRBJ1-1, is ETGVTQSPTHLIKTRGQQVTLRCSSQSGHNTVSWYQQALGQGPQFIFQYYREEENGRGNFPPRFSGLQFPNYSSELNVNALELDDSALYLCASSHYQGGNFGQGTRLTVV.

V is TRBV7-8 and J is TRBJ1-2; D perhaps matches TRBD1 (6 bases). The germline V gene has CDR1 SGHVS and CDR2 FQNEAQ. The CDR3 loop spans 16 amino acids. Trimming cost V 0 bases and J 4 bases, with 15 bases left between them. The CDR3 region has the DNA TGTGCCAGCAGCTTAGCAGACAGGAGACCTAGCTATGGCTACACCTTC. This codes for CASSLADRRPSYGYTF.

This chain links TRBV9 with TRBJ1-2; 10 nucleotides agree with TRBD1. V was clipped by 0 bases and J by 8 bases; unmatched bases: 10. The CDR3 loop spans 16 amino acids. Germline loops: CDR1 SGDLS, CDR2 YYNGEE. The CDR3 bases are TGTGCCAGCAGCGTAGTCGGGACAGGGGCGGGGGAAGGCTACACCTTC. Translated, it gives CASSVVGTGAGEGYTF.

This clone was seen just once. This chain uses TRBV3-1 (or the pseudogene TRBV3-2) with TRBJ1-6, with 7 positions matching TRBD1. Germline CDR1 is LGHDT and CDR2 is YNNKEL (reference sequence). V trimming: 9 bases; J trimming: 5 bases; junction bases outside the gene matches: 10. The CDR3 length is 15 residues. The CDR3 here is CARSAGGQNNSPLHF. In DNA form, the CDR3 reads TGTGCCAGATCCGCAGGGGGGCAGAATAATTCACCCCTCCACTTT.

This chain links TRBV2 with TRBJ1-6; no definite D call. V lost 4 bases and J 5 bases, leaving 12 bases between the germline ends. The CDR3 extends over 15 amino acids. Germline V CDR1 and CDR2: SNHLY, FYNNEI. CDR3 sequence reads: CASSGADLNNSPLHF. In DNA form, the CDR3 reads TGTGCCAGCAGTGGGGCAGACCTAAATAATTCACCCCTCCACTTT.

This clone is a singleton in its sample. CDR3 sequence: CASSKRGNLNYGYTF. Here the CDR3 DNA reads TGTGCCAGCAGTAAGCGGGGAAATTTAAACTATGGCTACACCTTC. This chain uses TRBV28 with TRBJ1-2, with no clear D. Germline assignment: CDR1 MDHEN and CDR2 SYDVKM. The CDR3 is made up of 15 amino acids. Trimming shortened V by 5 bases and J by 2 bases, and 15 bases separated the two germline ends.

This clone was counted a single time. The chain recombines TRBV6-6 with TRBJ2-1; the D is unclear. CDR1 MNHNY and CDR2 SVGAGI come from the germline V gene (reference sequence). The CDR3 covers 13 residues. V was trimmed by 6 bases and J by 5 bases, leaving 11 bases between them. CDR3 amino acids: CASSPRRHNEQFF. Here the CDR3 DNA reads TGTGCCAGCAGCCCGCGGCGCCACAATGAGCAGTTCTTC.

This rearrangement joins TRBV11-2 to TRBJ1-4; 7 nucleotides line up with TRBD1. V was clipped by 2 bases and J by 7 bases; unmatched bases: 7. Germline CDR1 is SGHAT and CDR2 is FQNNGV. This CDR3 is 15 amino acids long. The CDR3, as DNA: TGTGCCAGCAGCTTAATGAGGGGGCTTGGTGAAAAACTGTTTTTT. Protein sequence: CASSLMRGLGEKLFF.

CDR3 loop: CASSQAGTRTYNEQFF. CDR3 nucleotide sequence: TGCGCCAGCAGCCAAGCCGGGACTAGAACCTACAATGAGCAGTTCTTC. The chain joins TRBV4-3 to TRBJ2-1, with TRBD2 matching 8 bases. J was trimmed by 2 bases and V by 1 base; bases with no gene match: 4. CDR3 length equals 16 residues. CDR1 LGHNA and CDR2 YSLEER come from the germline V gene.

This chain uses TRBV5-1 with TRBJ2-5, with 9 nucleotides matching TRBD2. The CDR3 has 16 amino acids. Unmatched junction bases numbered 10, after V lost 6 bases and J lost 1 base. Germline V gene sequence: CDR1 SGHRS, CDR2 YFSETQ. The CDR3 sequence: CASNPGVAGAQETQYF. CDR3 bases: TGCGCCAGCAACCCGGGGGTAGCGGGGGCCCAAGAGACCCAGTACTTC. Based on the CDR3 plus reference TRBV5-1 and TRBJ2-5, the full variable domain is KAGVTQTPRYLIKTRGQQVTLSCSPISGHRSVSWYQQTPGQGLQFLFEYFSETQRNKGNFPGRFSGRQFSNSRSEMNVSTLELGDSALYLCASNPGVAGAQETQYFGPGTRLLVL.

V usage is TRBV7-8 and J usage is TRBJ1-5; a possible D gene is TRBD1 (6 bases). Trimming took 5 bases from V and 6 from J, leaving 14 bases between them. The CDR3 extends over 14 amino acids. Germline V gives CDR1 SGHVS, CDR2 FQNEAQ. The CDR3 loop reads CASSPGGAGQPQHF. The CDR3 region has the DNA TGTGCCAGCAGCCCGGGGGGCGCAGGTCAGCCCCAGCATTTT.

The chain joins TRBV9 to TRBJ2-5; 7 bases are a match to TRBD2. Germline CDR1 is SGDLS and CDR2 is YYNGEE. The trim removed 10 bases at V and 2 bases at J, leaving 8 bases unmatched. The CDR3 covers 13 residues. The CDR3 DNA sequence: TGTGCCTGTAGCCGGGGGGATCAAGAGACCCAGTACTTC. Protein: CACSRGDQETQYF.

The chain employs TRBV15 and TRBJ2-6, with TRBD1 as a possible D gene (6 bases). Germline V CDR1 and CDR2: LNHNV, YYDKDF (reference sequence). The ends were cut back, 5 bases at V and 1 base at J, with 9 bases in the middle. The CDR3 has 15 residues. The CDR3 loop is CATSPGQSGANVLTF. CDR3 DNA: TGTGCCACCAGCCCTGGACAGTCTGGGGCCAACGTCCTGACTTTC.

This chain links TRBV20-1 with TRBJ1-2; D not certain. This CDR3 has 11 amino acids. Germline CDR1 reads DFQATT; CDR2 reads SNEGSKA (reference sequence). V lost 2 bases, J lost 6 bases, and 7 bases lay in between. The CDR3 nucleotides read TGCAGTGCTAGATCTCCCGATGGCTACACCTTC. Residues: CSARSPDGYTF.

The J gene is TRBJ1-2, the V gene TRBV19, with D perhaps TRBD1 (6 bases). V lost 4 bases and J 5 bases, leaving 17 bases between the germline ends. CDR1 LNHDA and CDR2 SQIVND come from the germline V gene (reference sequence). CDR3 length: 15 residues. The CDR3 reads CASSKDRSGNYGYTF. As DNA, the CDR3 is TGTGCCAGTAGTAAGGACAGATCTGGGAATTATGGCTACACCTTC.

The chain joins TRBV19 to TRBJ2-5; the D gene is possibly TRBD1 (6 bases). CDR3 length: 14 residues. Germline CDR1 is LNHDA and CDR2 is SQIVND (reference sequence). V was clipped by 6 bases and J by 5 bases, with 16 bases between them. CDR3: CASSSTGLGETQYF. In DNA form, the CDR3 reads TGTGCCAGTAGCAGTACAGGGTTAGGGGAGACCCAGTACTTC.

The chain couples TRBV19 to TRBJ2-7; D may be TRBD1 (5 bases). Trimming left V 4 bases short and J 2 bases short, with 9 bases between. This CDR3 has 13 amino acids. Germline assignment: CDR1 LNHDA and CDR2 SQIVND (reference sequence). The CDR3 reads CASSRQHTYEQYF. The CDR3 bases are TGTGCCAGTAGTAGACAGCACACCTACGAGCAGTACTTC.

V gene TRBV20-1 combines with J gene TRBJ2-7, with 7 bases aligning to TRBD1. The germline CDR1 and CDR2 sequences are DFQATT and SNEGSKA (reference sequence). This CDR3 is built from 15 residues. The junction had 11 bases not matched to a gene; V was cut back by 3 bases and J by 3 bases. CDR3 region: CSASEGQQGHYEQYF. Here the CDR3 DNA reads TGCAGTGCTAGTGAGGGCCAACAGGGGCACTACGAGCAGTACTTC.